Listed below are T cell receptor beta chains from one sample, sequenced in a study of blood T cell repertoires in COVID-19. The repertoire was sequenced with immunoSEQ multiplex PCR; TCRdb's copy has only in-frame clones and lacks some. The sample yields 300,000 to 400,000 clones, approximately 90% seen once. The specimen sequenced was PBMCs or T cells enriched from blood (not recorded which). These receptors were collected from a woman aged 18-35 years who had recovered from COVID-19. Both conserved end residues are part of each CDR3. D genes are given only for firm matches. Clone size appears in some rows only: once, few, many, or a class for an expanded clone.

CDR3 | DNA | D | V | size | J
CASSLGLAGGSEQFF | TGTGCCAGCAGCCTGGGACTAGCGGGGGGTAGTGAGCAGTTCTTC | TRBD2 | TRBV7-3 | . | TRBJ2-1
CARSRLRGAFF | TGTGCCAGAAGCCGACTACGAGGAGCTTTCTTT | . | TRBV5-3 | . | TRBJ1-1
CASSFALAGPYEQYF | TGTGCCAGCAGTTTCGCTCTAGCGGGGCCCTACGAGCAGTACTTC | TRBD2 | TRBV5-6 | . | TRBJ2-7
CASSVAGNYGYTF | TGTGCCAGCAGCGTAGCGGGAAACTATGGCTACACCTTC | . | TRBV9 | . | TRBJ1-2
CASSPHGGGRELFF | TGTGCCAGCAGCCCACACGGGGGGGGCAGGGAGCTGTTTTTT | TRBD2 | TRBV5-8 | . | TRBJ2-2
CASSYGGIYGYTF | TGTGCCAGCAGTTATGGGGGCATCTATGGCTACACCTTC | . | TRBV6-5 | . | TRBJ1-2
CASSYTGGNTIYF | TGTGCCAGCAGCTACACAGGGGGGAACACCATATATTTT | TRBD1 | TRBV7-9 | . | TRBJ1-3
CASSFPEGGTGWVEQFF | TGTGCCAGCAGCTTCCCAGAAGGGGGGACAGGGTGGGTTGAGCAGTTCTTC | TRBD1 | TRBV7-9 | . | TRBJ2-1
CASSLASTNEKLFF | TGTGCCAGCAGCTTGGCTTCAACTAATGAAAAACTGTTTTTT | . | TRBV5-4 | . | TRBJ1-4
CASSFTGGRKEPQHF | TGTGCCAGCAGCTTTACAGGGGGCCGGAAGGAGCCCCAGCATTTT | TRBD1 | TRBV7-2 | . | TRBJ1-5
CASSPSTGANYGYTF | TGTGCCAGCAGCCCGAGCACGGGAGCTAACTATGGCTACACCTTC | . | TRBV13 | . | TRBJ1-2
CASSQAGTSGGAWDTQYF | TGTGCCAGCAGCCAAGCGGGGACTAGCGGGGGGGCGTGGGATACGCAGTATTTT | TRBD2 | TRBV4-2 | . | TRBJ2-3
CASSLQGSSGANVLTF | TGTGCCAGCAGCCTACAGGGAAGCTCTGGGGCCAACGTCCTGACTTTC | . | TRBV5-5 | . | TRBJ2-6
CAISEGAQGQPQHF | TGTGCCATCAGTGAGGGTGCCCAGGGGCAGCCCCAGCATTTT | . | TRBV10-3 | . | TRBJ1-5
CAWSGFSTEAFF | TGTGCCTGGTCGGGTTTTAGCACTGAAGCTTTCTTT | . | TRBV30 | . | TRBJ1-1
CSVVPRGETQYF | TGCAGCGTAGTACCGAGGGGGGAGACCCAGTACTTC | . | TRBV29-1 | once | TRBJ2-5
CASSQLLAGSNTGELFF | TGCGCCAGCAGCCAGCTCCTAGCGGGGTCGAACACCGGGGAGCTGTTTTTT | TRBD2 | TRBV4-3 | . | TRBJ2-2
CASSYSAGGIEQFF | TGTGCCAGCAGTTACTCGGCAGGGGGAATTGAGCAGTTCTTC | TRBD1 | TRBV6-5 | once | TRBJ2-1
CASSYSISGDTQYF | TGTGCCAGCAGTTACTCGATTTCCGGGGATACGCAGTATTTT | . | TRBV6-5 | . | TRBJ2-3
CASSPRTSRNEQFF | TGTGCCAGCAGCCCCCGGACTAGTCGGAATGAGCAGTTCTTC | TRBD2 | TRBV9 | . | TRBJ2-1
CASSQDRLAGLADTQYF | TGCGCCAGCAGCCAAGATCGCCTAGCGGGGTTGGCAGATACGCAGTATTTT | TRBD2 | TRBV4-3 | . | TRBJ2-3
CASSAAFGGDTDTQYF | TGTGCCAGCAGCGCGGCTTTCGGGGGAGACACAGATACGCAGTATTTT | . | TRBV9 | . | TRBJ2-3
CASSPVATNEKLFF | TGTGCCAGCTCTCCGGTTGCAACTAATGAAAAACTGTTTTTT | . | TRBV27 | . | TRBJ1-4
CASSLGAGRKLFF | TGTGCCAGCAGCTTGGGTGCAGGGCGAAAACTGTTTTTT | . | TRBV5-6 | . | TRBJ1-4
CASRGLGGDTQYF | TGCGCCAGCAGGGGGCTGGGAGGAGATACGCAGTATTTT | . | TRBV5-1 | . | TRBJ2-3
CASSFRVANEKLFF | TGCGCCAGCAGCTTCCGGGTTGCTAATGAAAAACTGTTTTTT | . | TRBV5-1 | . | TRBJ1-4
CAWTDLPSNTQYF | TGTGCCTGGACCGACCTCCCTAGCAATACGCAGTATTTT | . | TRBV30 | . | TRBJ2-3
CASSLGPSGYGYTF | TGTGCCAGCAGTTTAGGCCCGTCAGGGTATGGCTACACCTTC | . | TRBV27 | once | TRBJ1-2
CASSVTGGNSPLHF | TGCGCCAGCAGCGTGACAGGAGGAAATTCACCCCTCCACTTT | . | TRBV5-1 | . | TRBJ1-6
CASSLTLTSGEIYEQYF | TGTGCCAGCAGCTTAACGTTGACTAGCGGGGAAATCTACGAGCAGTACTTC | TRBD2 | TRBV7-3 | few | TRBJ2-7
CASSQGQVNTEAFF | TGTGCCAGCAGTCAGGGACAGGTGAACACTGAAGCTTTCTTT | TRBD1 | TRBV6-5 | . | TRBJ1-1
CASSSWAGTVYGYTF | TGTGCCAGCTCCTCCTGGGCGGGGACAGTCTATGGCTACACCTTC | TRBD1 | TRBV3-1/TRBV3-2 | . | TRBJ1-2
CASSLAGAGNTIYF | TGTGCCAGCAGCTTAGCAGGGGCTGGAAACACCATATATTTT | . | TRBV7-8 | once | TRBJ1-3